The 7 T cell receptor beta chains below come from one sample, sequenced in a study of blood T cell repertoires in COVID-19. Some clones are missing from TCRdb's copy, which holds only in-frame ones; the method was immunoSEQ multiplex PCR. The sample includes approximately 230,000 clones, about nine tenths of them seen just once. The sample comprised PBMCs or T cells enriched from blood (not recorded which). The receptors originated from a middle-aged man who had recovered from COVID-19.

This chain connects TRBV20-1 to TRBJ1-1; tentative D call: TRBD1 (6 bases). Looked up from germline, CDR1 is DFQATT and CDR2 is SNEGSKA (reference sequence). The length of the CDR3 is 14 residues. Trimming shortened V by 3 bases and J by 0 bases, and 11 bases separated the two germline ends. The CDR3 sequence is CSASGGQMNTEAFF. CDR3 sequence (DNA): TGCAGTGCTAGTGGCGGACAGATGAACACTGAAGCTTTCTTT.

This clone was detected many times. V gene TRBV2 combines with J gene TRBJ2-1, with a possible D match to TRBD2 (5 bases). V lost 6 bases and J lost 12, with 15 bases in between. From germline, CDR1 is SNHLY and CDR2 FYNNEI. CDR3 length: 12 amino acids. CDR3: CASREVPSAQFF. In DNA, the CDR3 is TGTGCCAGCAGGGAGGTCCCGTCGGCGCAGTTCTTC. Full variable domain (missing parts from reference TRBV2 and TRBJ2-1): EPEVTQTPSHQVTQMGQEVILRCVPISNHLYFYWYRQILGQKVEFLVSFYNNEISEKSEIFDDQFSVERPDGSNFTLKIRSTKLEDSAMYFCASREVPSAQFFGPGTRLTVL.

The genes are TRBV7-2 and TRBJ1-2, with D possibly TRBD1 on 5 matching bases. Germline V gives CDR1 SGHTA, CDR2 FQGNSA. The CDR3 length is 13 residues. V was pared by 0 bases and J by 7 bases, with 9 bases between. CDR3 in DNA: TGTGCCAGCAGCTTAGCGCCCCAGGGTGGCTACACCTTC. Residues: CASSLAPQGGYTF.

A remark on this clone: The sample holds other DNA sequences that translate to the same CDR3. This rearrangement joins TRBV28 to TRBJ2-7; 9 nucleotides align to TRBD2. The CDR3 spans 15 residues. CDR1 is MDHEN, CDR2 SYDVKM, per germline. The ends lost 2 bases at V and 0 bases at J; junction bases unmatched: 2. CDR3 sequence: CASSLLAGSSYEQYF. The CDR3 DNA follows: TGTGCCAGCAGTTTACTAGCGGGGAGCTCCTACGAGCAGTACTTC.

CDR3: CASSSSGHSTMQYF. CDR3 coding DNA: TGCGCCAGCAGCTCATCCGGACACTCTACCATGCAGTACTTC. The rearrangement uses TRBV5-1 and TRBJ2-7; D is perhaps TRBD1 (5 bases). V was shortened by 3 bases and J by 9 bases, with 19 bases between the two germline ends. There are 14 residues in the CDR3. The germline gives CDR1 SGHRS, CDR2 YFSETQ.

This clone was recorded a few times. The chain is built from TRBV3-1 (or the pseudogene TRBV3-2) and TRBJ2-7; no definite D call. The CDR3 totals 16 residues. The V end was cut by 1 base, the J end by 2 bases, with 15 bases between. The germline V gene has CDR1 LGHDT and CDR2 YNNKEL (reference sequence). In DNA, the CDR3 is TGTGCCAGCAGCCAAGGTAGGTCAGGTGCCACCTACGAGCAGTACTTC. Its protein is CASSQGRSGATYEQYF.

The chain combines TRBV12-3 or TRBV12-4 with TRBJ2-7; D is ambiguous. V gave up 6 bases and J gave up 3 bases, with 9 bases separating them. The CDR3 has 12 amino acids. The CDR3 loop reads CASSTRIYEQYF. The CDR3 DNA sequence: TGTGCCAGCAGCACCAGGATCTACGAGCAGTACTTC.